A single sample is the source of the 17 T cell receptor beta chains below, sequenced in a study of PD-L1 blockade in urothelial cancer. Clones were read by immunoSEQ multiplex PCR, and TCRdb kept only the in-frame ones, dropping some. The data show some 84,000 clones, with roughly 87% seen just once and roughly 9.5% held by the top ten. The sequenced sample was PBMCs, obtained around atezolizumab (anti-PD-L1) treatment. The origin of the receptors is a man in his 70s with urothelial cancer.

This clone appeared a single time. The J gene is TRBJ1-2, the V gene TRBV30; tentatively, D is TRBD1 (6 bases). CDR1 and CDR2 from the germline V gene are GTSNPN and SVGIG (reference sequence). The V gene lost 0 bases and the J gene lost 0 bases, with 8 bases spanning the gap. The CDR3 extends over 14 amino acids. The CDR3 nucleotides read TGTGCCTGGAGTGTACACAGGGCTAACTATGGCTACACCTTC. This translates into CAWSVHRANYGYTF.

This clone has a single count. The J gene is TRBJ2-2, the V gene TRBV7-9; D gene uncertain. The germline V and J ends were trimmed by 5 bases and 1 base, with 11 bases remaining between them. The CDR3 sequence is 15 residues long. Germline assignment: CDR1 SEHNR and CDR2 FQNEAQ (reference sequence). CDR3 protein: CASSGSALNTGELFF. In DNA form, the CDR3 reads TGTGCCAGCAGCGGGTCAGCGCTGAACACCGGGGAGCTGTTTTTT.

A note on this clone: This specimen includes other DNA sequences encoding the same CDR3. The chain links TRBV7-9 to TRBJ2-1; maybe TRBD2 (7 bases). Germline V gives CDR1 SEHNR, CDR2 FQNEAQ (reference sequence). V dropped 3 bases and J dropped 7 bases, with 10 bases sitting between them. There are 13 residues in the CDR3. CDR3 coding DNA: TGTGCCAGCAGCTTGGCGGGGGCTAATGAGCAGTTCTTC. Its translation: CASSLAGANEQFF.

V and J are TRBV12-2 and TRBJ2-2; the DNA was not used to check the table's D call, TRBD1. TRBV12-2 is flagged as a pseudogene. The CDR3 extends over 14 amino acids. CDR3 protein: CASRFQMHTGELFF. CDR3 coding DNA: TGTGCAAGTCGCTTCCAGATGCACACCGGGGAGCTGTTTTTT.

This chain joins TRBV18 and TRBJ2-5; D not resolved. The CDR3 extends over 16 amino acids. Germline-derived CDR1 and CDR2 are KGHSH and LQKENI. Trimming took 1 base from V and 2 from J, leaving 14 bases between them. CDR3 residues: CASSPRSPSNQETQYF. CDR3 in DNA: TGTGCCAGCTCACCACGCTCCCCTAGTAATCAAGAGACCCAGTACTTC.

This clone has only one observation. This chain connects TRBV2 to TRBJ2-7; a weak D match, TRBD2 (6 bases). CDR1 is SNHLY and CDR2 is FYNNEI in the germline V gene. With 7 bases removed from V and 5 bases from J, the gap between germline ends came to 15 bases. The CDR3 is made up of 13 amino acids. CDR3 amino acids: CASIPPTRDEQYF. Here the CDR3 DNA reads TGTGCCAGCATCCCCCCGACTAGGGACGAGCAGTACTTC.

The chain has TRBV5-1 and TRBJ1-6, with D unresolved. The CDR3 runs to 17 residues. Per the germline V gene, CDR1 is SGHRS and CDR2 is YFSETQ. Trimming pared 0 bases from V and 0 bases from J, leaving 10 bases between. The CDR3 protein is CASSLVPQNSYNSPLHF. DNA of the CDR3: TGCGCCAGCAGCTTGGTCCCCCAGAACTCCTATAATTCACCCCTCCACTTT. Together with reference TRBV5-1 and TRBJ1-6, the CDR3 gives the full variable domain: KAGVTQTPRYLIKTRGQQVTLSCSPISGHRSVSWYQQTPGQGLQFLFEYFSETQRNKGNFPGRFSGRQFSNSRSEMNVSTLELGDSALYLCASSLVPQNSYNSPLHFGNGTRLTVT.

By share, this clone counts as medium-sized. In DNA form, the CDR3 reads TGTGCCAGCAGACTACCGGGACAGTCCGCCTCTGGGGCCAACGTCCTGACTTTC. It specifies CASRLPGQSASGANVLTF. V usage is TRBV2 and J usage is TRBJ2-6, with 7 bases that match TRBD1. Germline CDR1 SNHLY, CDR2 FYNNEI. The CDR3 extends over 18 amino acids. V was pared by 6 bases and J by 0 bases, with 11 bases of the junction left unmatched.

This sequence joins TRBV9 and TRBJ2-7; 7 nucleotides line up with TRBD1. Trimming took 3 bases from V and 1 from J; bases not matched to a gene: 10. This CDR3 has 16 residues. Germline assignment: CDR1 SGDLS and CDR2 YYNGEE. The CDR3 is CASSGEREQGSYEQYF. DNA for the CDR3: TGTGCCAGCAGCGGAGAGAGGGAACAGGGGTCCTACGAGCAGTACTTC.

The genes are TRBV29-1 and TRBJ1-2, with a possible D match to TRBD1 (5 bases). The V end was cut by 6 bases, the J end by 2 bases, with 16 bases between. The CDR3 has 14 residues. Germline lookup yields CDR1 SQVTM and CDR2 ANQGSEA. In DNA form, the CDR3 reads TGCAGCGTCGAGGGCAGGGAGGAAAACTATGGCTACACCTTC. Amino acids: CSVEGREENYGYTF.

The rearrangement uses TRBV14 and TRBJ1-2; 7 bases agree with TRBD1. Germline lookup yields CDR1 SGHDN and CDR2 FVKESK. The CDR3 runs 14 residues. J lost 8 bases, V lost 4 bases, and 10 bases had no gene match. The CDR3 DNA reads as TGTGCCAGCAGCCTCCTACAGGGGAAGGAGGGCTACACCTTC. It codes for CASSLLQGKEGYTF.

The chain joins TRBV27 to TRBJ2-7; TRBD1 is a possible D gene (5 bases). CDR1 and CDR2 from the germline V gene are MNHEY and SMNVEV (reference sequence). The CDR3 covers 13 residues. The germline V and J ends were trimmed by 8 bases and 0 bases, with 11 bases remaining between them. CDR3 bases: TGTGCCAGCCGAGCGCAGGGCTCCTACGAGCAGTACTTC. It translates to CASRAQGSYEQYF.

The V and J genes are TRBV13 and TRBJ2-3, with 8 positions matching TRBD2. This CDR3 spans 14 amino acids. Germline V lookup: CDR1 PRHDT, CDR2 FYEKMQ (reference sequence). Unmatched junction bases numbered 1, after V lost 1 base and J lost 4 bases. The CDR3 DNA is TGTGCCAGCAGCTTAGTCGGGAGGGCAGATACGCAGTATTTT. Translation: CASSLVGRADTQYF.

V and J are TRBV6-5 and TRBJ1-1; tentative D call: TRBD1 (5 bases). The V end lost 7 bases, the J end lost 4 bases, and 16 bases lay between the germline ends. The CDR3 has 14 residues. Germline V gene sequence: CDR1 MNHEY, CDR2 SVGAGI. In DNA, the CDR3 is TGTGCCAGCACCTGGGGGGAGGGGAGCACTGAAGCTTTCTTT. Its translation is CASTWGEGSTEAFF.

The table lists this clone with a count of one. This sequence joins TRBV5-1 and TRBJ2-5; 10 bases map to TRBD2. The length of the CDR3 is 16 residues. The V and J ends lost 4 bases and 5 bases, in that order; junction bases with no gene match: 11. Germline V gene sequence: CDR1 SGHRS, CDR2 YFSETQ. CDR3 bases: TGCGCCAGCAGCGGGGGACTAGCGAATGGGGGGGAGACCCAGTACTTC. Translation gives CASSGGLANGGETQYF.

This chain links TRBV5-1 with TRBJ2-3, with 8 bases matching TRBD1. Trimming cost V 1 base and J 4 bases; bases outside gene matches: 14. This CDR3 comprises 18 residues. Germline-derived CDR1 and CDR2 are SGHRS and YFSETQ. CDR3 nucleotides: TGCGCCAGCAGCTTGTGGTTGCCTGGACAGGGAAAGGCAGATACGCAGTATTTT. Protein product: CASSLWLPGQGKADTQYF.

The chain carries TRBV5-4 and TRBJ2-7; the D gene is possibly TRBD2 (5 bases). Germline V gene lookup returns CDR1 SGHNT and CDR2 YYREEE (reference sequence). The CDR3 spans 14 residues. V lost 2 bases, J lost 5 bases, and 14 bases lay in between. The CDR3 DNA sequence: TGTGCCAGCAGCTTTAGGACTTCAGTGCACGAGCAGTACTTC. Amino acid sequence: CASSFRTSVHEQYF.